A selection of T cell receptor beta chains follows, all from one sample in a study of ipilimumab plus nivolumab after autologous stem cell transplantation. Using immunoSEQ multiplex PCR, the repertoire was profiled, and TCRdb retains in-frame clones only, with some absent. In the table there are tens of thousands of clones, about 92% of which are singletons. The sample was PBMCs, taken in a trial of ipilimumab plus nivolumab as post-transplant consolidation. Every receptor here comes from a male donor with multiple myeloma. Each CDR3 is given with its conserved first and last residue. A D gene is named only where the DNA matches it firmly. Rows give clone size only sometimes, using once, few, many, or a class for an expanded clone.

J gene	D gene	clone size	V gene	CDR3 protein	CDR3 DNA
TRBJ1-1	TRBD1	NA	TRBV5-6	CASSRRYGQGGLNTEAFF	TGTGCCAGCAGCCGGAGATATGGACAGGGGGGTTTGAACACTGAAGCTTTCTTT
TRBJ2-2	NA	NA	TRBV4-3	CASSLQVLGSNTGELFF	TGCGCCAGCAGCCTCCAGGTGCTAGGGTCGAACACCGGGGAGCTGTTTTTT
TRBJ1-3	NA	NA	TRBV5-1	CASSNTGNSGNTIYF	TGCGCCAGCAGCAATACAGGGAACTCTGGAAACACCATATATTTT
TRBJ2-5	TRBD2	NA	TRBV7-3	CASSLDGGQETQYF	TGTGCCAGCAGCTTAGACGGGGGGCAAGAGACCCAGTACTTC
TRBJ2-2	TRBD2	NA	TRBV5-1	CASSLLAGDTGELFF	TGCGCCAGCAGCTTGCTAGCGGGAGACACCGGGGAGCTGTTTTTT
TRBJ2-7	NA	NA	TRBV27	CASSTRGPSSYEQYF	TGTGCCAGCAGTACCAGGGGCCCCAGCTCCTACGAGCAGTACTTC
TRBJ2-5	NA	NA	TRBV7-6	CASSFPGKTQYF	TGTGCCAGCAGCTTTCCGGGCAAGACCCAGTACTTC
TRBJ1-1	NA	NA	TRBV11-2	CASSLSRGRAEAFF	TGTGCCAGCAGCTTGAGCAGGGGCCGTGCTGAAGCTTTCTTT
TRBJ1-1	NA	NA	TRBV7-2	CASSLDGGLEAFF	TGTGCCAGCAGCTTAGACGGGGGTCTCGAAGCTTTCTTT
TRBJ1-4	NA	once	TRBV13	CASSSGRSWEKLFF	TGTGCCAGCAGCTCTGGAAGGTCTTGGGAAAAACTGTTTTTT
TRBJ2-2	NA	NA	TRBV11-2	CASSLAGELFF	TGTGCCAGCAGCTTAGCCGGGGAGCTGTTTTTT
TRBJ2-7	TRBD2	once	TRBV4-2	CASSQGLAGGSTYSYEQYF	TGTGCCAGCAGCCAGGGACTAGCGGGGGGTTCTACCTACTCCTACGAGCAGTACTTC
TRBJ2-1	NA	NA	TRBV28	CASSLVGESYNEQFF	TGTGCCAGCAGTTTGGTCGGGGAGTCCTACAATGAGCAGTTCTTC
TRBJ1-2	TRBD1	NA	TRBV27	CASSPGQEYGYTF	TGTGCCAGCAGCCCGGGACAGGAGTATGGCTACACCTTC
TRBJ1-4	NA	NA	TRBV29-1	CSVGQKRGEGEKLFF	TGCAGCGTTGGACAAAAAAGGGGGGAGGGTGAAAAACTGTTTTTT
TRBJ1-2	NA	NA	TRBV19	CASSIRRGGYTF	TGTGCCAGTAGTATACGCAGGGGTGGCTACACCTTC
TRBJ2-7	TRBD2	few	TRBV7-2	CASSETSGIWSEQYF	TGTGCCAGCAGCGAGACTAGCGGGATATGGTCCGAGCAGTACTTC
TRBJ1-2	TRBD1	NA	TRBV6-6	CASSSGQRYGYTF	TGTGCCAGCAGCTCGGGACAGCGCTATGGCTACACCTTC
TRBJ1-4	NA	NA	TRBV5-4	CASSPDLGRKLFF	TGTGCCAGCAGCCCGGATCTGGGGCGAAAACTGTTTTTT
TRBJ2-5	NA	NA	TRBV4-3	CASSGSIRETQYF	TGCGCCAGCAGCGGAAGTATACGAGAGACCCAGTACTTC
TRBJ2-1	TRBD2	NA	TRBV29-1	CSVASGSNEQFF	TGCAGCGTGGCTAGCGGGAGCAATGAGCAGTTCTTC
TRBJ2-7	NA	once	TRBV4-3	CASSQQTGDHEQYF	TGCGCCAGCAGCCAACAGACAGGAGACCACGAGCAGTACTTC
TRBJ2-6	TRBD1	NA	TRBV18	CASSLRQGSSGANVLTF	TGTGCCAGCTCACTACGACAGGGTAGCTCTGGGGCCAACGTCCTGACTTTC
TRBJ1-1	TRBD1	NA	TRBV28	CASSFQGAPAFF	TGTGCCAGCAGTTTCCAGGGGGCGCCAGCTTTCTTT